Following are 8 T cell receptor beta chains from one sample sequenced in a study of blood T cell repertoires in COVID-19. The method was immunoSEQ multiplex PCR; TCRdb's version includes in-frame clones alone and lacks a portion of them. The sample has some 300,000 clones; 88% are singletons. Sample: PBMCs or T cells enriched from blood (not recorded which). Receptors originate from a woman aged 55-69 years in a cohort exposed to, infected with or recovered from COVID-19 (not recorded which).

Here the CDR3 reads CASSQALLSGRAADTQYF. The CDR3 nucleotides read TGTGCCAGCAGCCAAGCCCTCTTGAGCGGGAGGGCCGCAGATACGCAGTATTTT. The chain is built from TRBV3-1 (or the pseudogene TRBV3-2) and TRBJ2-3; 10 bases fit TRBD2. Germline V gene lookup returns CDR1 LGHDT and CDR2 YNNKEL (reference sequence). Trimming took 1 base from V and 4 from J; bases not matched to a gene: 11. CDR3 length equals 18 residues.

The CDR3 region is CASSLGTSVRETQYF. CDR3 nucleotide sequence: TGTGCCAGCTCACTCGGGACTAGCGTCCGGGAGACCCAGTACTTC. This chain uses TRBV18 with TRBJ2-5, with 10 positions matching TRBD2. The trim removed 4 bases at V and 5 bases at J, leaving 7 bases unmatched. The germline V gene encodes CDR1 KGHSH and CDR2 LQKENI. The CDR3 is made up of 15 amino acids.

The chain combines TRBV19 with TRBJ2-5; D gene unclear. This CDR3 is built from 13 residues. The ends were cut back, 6 bases at V and 0 bases at J, with 8 bases in the middle. Per the germline V gene, CDR1 is LNHDA and CDR2 is SQIVND (reference sequence). The CDR3 loop is CASSPSDQETQYF. CDR3 sequence (DNA): TGTGCCAGTAGCCCCAGCGACCAAGAGACCCAGTACTTC. Using reference TRBV19 and TRBJ2-5 for the parts outside the CDR3, the full variable domain is DGGITQSPKYLFRKEGQNVTLSCEQNLNHDAMYWYRQDPGQGLRLIYYSQIVNDFQKGDIAEGYSVSREKKESFPLTVTSAQKNPTAFYLCASSPSDQETQYFGPGTRLLVL.

This chain joins TRBV2 and TRBJ2-3; TRBD2 agrees at 13 bases. CDR3 size: 16 residues. V lost 5 bases to trimming and J lost 4 bases; unmatched junction nucleotides: 6. CDR1 is SNHLY and CDR2 is FYNNEI in the germline V gene. The CDR3 DNA follows: TGTGCCAGCAGTCAAGGACTAGCGGGAGCGGCAGATACGCAGTATTTT. Its translation: CASSQGLAGAADTQYF.

The V gene is TRBV4-1, the J gene TRBJ1-4; 7 nucleotides line up with TRBD1. The germline V gene encodes CDR1 MGHRA and CDR2 YSYEKL. The CDR3 spans 17 residues. The V segment lost 1 base and the J segment 7 bases; nucleotides outside the gene matches: 12. CDR3 sequence (DNA): TGCGCCAGCAGCCAAGTTTCCCCAACAGGGGCCCGTGAAAAACTGTTTTTT. Encoded protein: CASSQVSPTGAREKLFF.

V and J are TRBV7-2 and TRBJ2-4, with a tentative D call TRBD1 (6 bases). V lost 1 base and J lost 6, with 10 bases in between. CDR1 and CDR2 from the germline V gene are SGHTA and FQGNSA. The CDR3 sequence is 14 residues long. CDR3 residues: CASSLEGGGNIQYF. In DNA form, the CDR3 reads TGTGCCAGCAGCTTAGAAGGGGGTGGAAACATTCAGTACTTC.

The chain couples TRBV18 to TRBJ2-2, with 7 bases fitting TRBD1. Unmatched junction bases numbered 8, after V lost 3 bases and J lost 4 bases. This CDR3 is built from 16 residues. Germline V CDR1 and CDR2: KGHSH, LQKENI. The chain's CDR3 is CASSPLDRVPTGELFF. CDR3 DNA sequence: TGTGCCAGCTCACCGTTAGACAGGGTCCCCACCGGGGAGCTGTTTTTT.

This rearrangement joins TRBV5-1 to TRBJ2-7, with D unresolved. The V end was cut by 4 bases, the J end by 0 bases, with 5 bases between. The CDR3 is 12 residues long. Germline CDR1 and CDR2: SGHRS and YFSETQ. The DNA for the CDR3 is TGCGCCAGCAGCCCCAACTCCTACGAGCAGTACTTC. Amino acids: CASSPNSYEQYF.